The rows below give T cell receptor beta chains drawn from one sample of a study of identical twins. Using its own MiXCR run on the 5' RACE reads, TCRdb lists one record per CDR3 protein. In the table there are about 470,000 distinct CDR3 sequences, approximately 25% of which are singletons. This same sample was also taken into another study, of T cells expressing NK-cell markers.

Sequencing was done on a sample of CD4+ T cells sorted from blood. The source of these receptors is a woman aged 18-35 years in good health. The CDR3 runs from the conserved cysteine through the conserved F or W. The order of the fields is V gene, clone size, J gene, D gene, CDR3 protein, CDR3 DNA. The D gene is left open where the match is weak. Not all rows give a size; the values are once, few, many and, for expanded clones, a class.

V: TRBV3-1
size: .
J: TRBJ2-7
D: TRBD1
CDR3: CASSQGPGRGFSDEQYF
DNA: TGTGCCAGCAGCCAAGGGCCCGGCAGGGGGTTTTCCGACGAGCAGTACTTC

V: TRBV20-1
size: .
J: TRBJ1-6
D: TRBD1
CDR3: CSARGTGDSPLHF
DNA: TGCAGTGCTAGGGGGACAGGGGATTCACCCCTCCACTTT

V: TRBV20-1
size: few
J: TRBJ2-1
D: .
CDR3: CSASRDQRNEQFF
DNA: TGCAGTGCTAGCAGGGACCAGAGGAATGAGCAGTTCTTC

V: TRBV15
size: .
J: TRBJ2-1
D: TRBD2
CDR3: CATSRELAGGPGEQFF
DNA: TGTGCCACCAGCCGAGAACTAGCGGGAGGGCCCGGTGAGCAGTTCTTC

V: TRBV20-1
size: .
J: TRBJ1-1
D: .
CDR3: CSAPSLQLNTEAFF
DNA: TGCAGTGCCCCCAGTCTGCAGTTGAACACTGAAGCTTTCTTT

V: TRBV2
size: .
J: TRBJ1-1
D: .
CDR3: CASLGQPGTEVFF
DNA: TGTGCCAGCCTCGGGCAGCCAGGCACTGAAGTTTTCTTT

V: TRBV9
size: .
J: TRBJ2-7
D: .
CDR3: CASSVGALSSYEQYF
DNA: TGTGCCAGCAGCGTCGGTGCGCTCAGCTCCTACGAGCAGTACTTC

V: TRBV12-3/TRBV12-4
size: few
J: TRBJ2-7
D: .
CDR3: CASSRGLRNYEQYF
DNA: TGTGCCAGCTCCCGGGGACTTCGCAACTACGAGCAGTACTTC

V: TRBV2
size: .
J: TRBJ2-3
D: .
CDR3: CASTRRDPKTDTQYF
DNA: TGTGCCAGCACTCGCCGGGACCCTAAGACAGATACGCAGTATTTT

V: TRBV7-2
size: .
J: TRBJ1-2
D: TRBD1
CDR3: CASSGGTARRYGYTF
DNA: TGTGCCAGCAGCGGGGGGACAGCTCGAAGATATGGCTACACCTTC

V: TRBV20-1
size: few
J: TRBJ2-3
D: .
CDR3: CSVIRGTDTQYF
DNA: TGCAGTGTTATCCGGGGGACAGATACGCAGTATTTT

V: TRBV29-1
size: .
J: TRBJ1-5
D: .
CDR3: CSVAGQPNQPQHF
DNA: TGCAGCGTTGCGGGACAACCAAATCAGCCCCAGCATTTT

V: TRBV6-2/TRBV6-3
size: .
J: TRBJ1-1
D: TRBD1
CDR3: CASNTAGTGSTEAFF
DNA: TGTGCCAGCAACACCGCCGGGACAGGTTCCACTGAAGCTTTCTTT

V: TRBV20-1
size: few
J: TRBJ2-2
D: .
CDR3: CSARDRTGPGELFF
DNA: TGCAGTGCTAGAGATCGGACGGGACCCGGGGAGCTGTTTTTT

V: TRBV11-2
size: .
J: TRBJ2-1
D: .
CDR3: CASSFGVSHNEQFF
DNA: TGTGCCAGCAGCTTTGGTGTAAGCCACAATGAGCAGTTCTTC

V: TRBV7-2
size: many
J: TRBJ1-1
D: TRBD1
CDR3: CASSPRTGENTEAFF
DNA: TGTGCCAGCAGCCCGCGGACAGGGGAGAACACTGAAGCTTTCTTT

V: TRBV6-2/TRBV6-3
size: few
J: TRBJ2-5
D: .
CDR3: CASSYGTNYQETQYF
DNA: TGTGCCAGCAGTTACGGGACCAACTACCAAGAGACCCAGTACTTC

V: TRBV4-1
size: few
J: TRBJ2-1
D: .
CDR3: CASRLTRGSSYNEQFF
DNA: TGCGCCAGCAGACTCACTCGGGGGAGCTCCTACAATGAGCAGTTCTTC

V: TRBV9
size: .
J: TRBJ2-3
D: TRBD1
CDR3: CASSANTGGGTDTQYF
DNA: TGTGCCAGCAGCGCGAACACAGGGGGCGGGACAGATACGCAGTATTTT

V: TRBV20-1
size: many
J: TRBJ2-1
D: TRBD2
CDR3: CSARLTSVEQFF
DNA: TGCAGTGCTAGATTGACTAGCGTGGAGCAGTTCTTC

V: TRBV5-1
size: .
J: TRBJ2-7
D: .
CDR3: CASSLLPTASYEQYF
DNA: TGCGCCAGCAGCTTACTGCCCACGGCCTCCTACGAGCAGTACTTC

V: TRBV12-3/TRBV12-4
size: few
J: TRBJ1-2
D: .
CDR3: CASSLDRRLNYGYTF
DNA: TGTGCCAGCAGTTTGGATAGACGGCTTAACTATGGCTACACCTTC

V: TRBV7-2
size: .
J: TRBJ2-4
D: .
CDR3: CASSKTEAENIQYF
DNA: TGTGCCAGCAGCAAGACGGAGGCTGAAAACATTCAGTACTTC

V: TRBV5-1
size: .
J: TRBJ2-7
D: TRBD1
CDR3: CASSLMGQGSGAYEQYF
DNA: TGCGCCAGCAGCTTGATGGGACAGGGGAGTGGAGCCTACGAGCAGTACTTC

V: TRBV4-1
size: few
J: TRBJ1-5
D: TRBD1
CDR3: CASSQATGGYQPQHF
DNA: TGCGCCAGCAGCCAAGCAACAGGGGGCTATCAGCCCCAGCATTTT

V: TRBV18
size: few
J: TRBJ2-1
D: .
CDR3: CASSPLTSYNEQFF
DNA: TGTGCCAGCTCACCACTCACCTCCTACAATGAGCAGTTCTTC

V: TRBV11-2
size: .
J: TRBJ2-3
D: TRBD2
CDR3: CASSSRRTSGGRADTQYF
DNA: TGTGCCAGCAGCTCGCGCCGGACTAGCGGGGGGAGAGCAGATACGCAGTATTTT

V: TRBV12-3/TRBV12-4
size: few
J: TRBJ1-4
D: .
CDR3: CASSPSRGTRGEKLFF
DNA: TGTGCCAGCAGTCCCTCCAGGGGTACCAGAGGGGAAAAACTGTTTTTT

V: TRBV3-1
size: .
J: TRBJ2-7
D: .
CDR3: CASSQRNRYEQYF
DNA: TGTGCCAGCAGCCAAAGGAATCGGTACGAGCAGTACTTC

V: TRBV2
size: few
J: TRBJ1-5
D: .
CDR3: CASSPGYSVYQPQHF
DNA: TGTGCCAGCAGTCCGGGATACTCCGTCTATCAGCCCCAGCATTTT

V: TRBV28
size: few
J: TRBJ2-1
D: TRBD2
CDR3: CASSSGGGNEQFF
DNA: TGTGCCAGCAGTTCGGGCGGGGGAAATGAGCAGTTCTTC

V: TRBV12-3/TRBV12-4
size: .
J: TRBJ1-2
D: TRBD1
CDR3: CASSLGQGGYTF
DNA: TGTGCCAGCAGTTTAGGACAGGGTGGCTACACCTTC

V: TRBV7-9
size: few
J: TRBJ2-5
D: TRBD2
CDR3: CASSPGAGGFQETQYF
DNA: TGTGCCAGCAGCCCCGGCGCGGGGGGCTTCCAAGAGACCCAGTACTTC

V: TRBV10-2
size: .
J: TRBJ2-3
D: .
CDR3: CASRAPGWVDTQYF
DNA: TGCGCCAGCAGGGCCCCGGGGTGGGTAGATACGCAGTATTTT

V: TRBV6-5
size: few
J: TRBJ2-6
D: .
CDR3: CASSYWVSGANVLTF
DNA: TGTGCCAGCAGTTACTGGGTCTCTGGGGCCAACGTCCTGACTTTC

V: TRBV7-2
size: few
J: TRBJ2-7
D: TRBD1
CDR3: CASSPSVGTGYEQYF
DNA: TGTGCCAGCAGCCCAAGTGTGGGGACAGGTTACGAGCAGTACTTC

V: TRBV5-1
size: few
J: TRBJ2-5
D: .
CDR3: CASGKGREETQYF
DNA: TGCGCCAGCGGCAAGGGCAGGGAAGAGACCCAGTACTTC

V: TRBV4-2
size: .
J: TRBJ2-5
D: TRBD2
CDR3: CASSLSGLASGETQYF
DNA: TGTGCCAGCAGCTTAAGTGGACTAGCCTCTGGGGAGACCCAGTACTTC

V: TRBV27
size: few
J: TRBJ1-1
D: .
CDR3: CASSLNFGANTEAFF
DNA: TGTGCCAGCAGTCTAAACTTCGGCGCGAACACTGAAGCTTTCTTT

V: TRBV12-3/TRBV12-4
size: .
J: TRBJ2-1
D: TRBD2
CDR3: CASSFVGIAGTYNEQFF
DNA: TGTGCCAGCAGTTTCGTGGGGATAGCGGGGACCTACAATGAGCAGTTCTTC

V: TRBV18
size: .
J: TRBJ1-1
D: .
CDR3: CASSPFANTEAFF
DNA: TGTGCCAGCTCACCTTTTGCTAACACTGAAGCTTTCTTT

V: TRBV29-1
size: .
J: TRBJ2-4
D: .
CDR3: CSVADSGLAKNIQYF
DNA: TGCAGCGTTGCCGATTCAGGTCTAGCCAAAAACATTCAGTACTTC

V: TRBV5-1
size: .
J: TRBJ2-5
D: TRBD1
CDR3: CASSLRTGGSETQYF
DNA: TGCGCCAGCAGCTTGAGGACAGGGGGGTCGGAGACCCAGTACTTC

V: TRBV10-3
size: .
J: TRBJ1-2
D: .
CDR3: CAISQTNYGYTF
DNA: TGTGCCATCAGTCAGACAAACTATGGCTACACCTTC

V: TRBV5-1
size: few
J: TRBJ2-5
D: .
CDR3: CASSPGVGETQYF
DNA: TGCGCCAGCAGCCCAGGGGTTGGAGAGACCCAGTACTTC

V: TRBV5-1
size: once
J: TRBJ1-4
D: .
CDR3: CASSYQGATNEKLFF
DNA: TGCGCCAGCAGCTACCAGGGAGCAACTAATGAAAAACTGTTTTTT

V: TRBV5-1
size: .
J: TRBJ2-1
D: .
CDR3: CASSRDEYNEQFF
DNA: TGCGCCAGCAGCAGGGACGAGTACAATGAGCAGTTCTTC

V: TRBV2
size: few
J: TRBJ1-1
D: TRBD1
CDR3: CASSRTGSPGAEAFF
DNA: TGTGCCAGCAGTCGGACAGGGAGCCCGGGCGCTGAAGCTTTCTTT

V: TRBV4-2
size: many
J: TRBJ2-1
D: .
CDR3: CASSQAPNSYNEQFF
DNA: TGTGCCAGCAGCCAAGCCCCTAACTCCTACAATGAGCAGTTCTTC

V: TRBV20-1
size: .
J: TRBJ2-1
D: .
CDR3: CSARSGLNEQFF
DNA: TGCAGTGCTAGGTCAGGATTGAATGAGCAGTTCTTC

V: TRBV5-1
size: .
J: TRBJ2-2
D: .
CDR3: CASSLGPLNTGELFF
DNA: TGCGCCAGCAGCTTGGGTCCGTTGAACACCGGGGAGCTGTTTTTT

V: TRBV9
size: .
J: TRBJ2-2
D: .
CDR3: CASSVVPGELFF
DNA: TGTGCCAGCAGCGTAGTCCCCGGGGAGCTGTTTTTT

V: TRBV14
size: few
J: TRBJ1-6
D: TRBD1
CDR3: CASSQRGGGSPLHF
DNA: TGTGCCAGCAGCCAGAGAGGGGGCGGATCACCCCTCCACTTT

V: TRBV7-9
size: .
J: TRBJ1-5
D: .
CDR3: CASSPGVGSNQPQHF
DNA: TGTGCCAGCAGCCCGGGAGTTGGGTCAAATCAGCCCCAGCATTTT

V: TRBV19
size: .
J: TRBJ2-2
D: .
CDR3: CASSRRIQGHGELFF
DNA: TGTGCCAGTAGTCGACGTATACAGGGACACGGGGAGCTGTTTTTT